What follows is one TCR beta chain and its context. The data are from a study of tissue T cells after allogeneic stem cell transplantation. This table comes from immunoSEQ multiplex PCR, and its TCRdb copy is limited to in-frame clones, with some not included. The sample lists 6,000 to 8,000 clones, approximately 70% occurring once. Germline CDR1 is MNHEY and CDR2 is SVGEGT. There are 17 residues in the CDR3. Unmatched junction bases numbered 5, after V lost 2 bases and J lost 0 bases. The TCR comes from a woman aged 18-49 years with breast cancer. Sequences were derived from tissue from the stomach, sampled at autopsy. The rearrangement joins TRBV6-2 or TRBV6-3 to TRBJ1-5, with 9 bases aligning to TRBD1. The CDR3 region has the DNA TGTGCCAGCAGTTACACCCGGACAGGGGCTAGCAATCAGCCCCAGCATTTT. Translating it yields CASSYTRTGASNQPQHF.